This T cell receptor beta chain was identified in a study of cytomegalovirus exposure and HLA in healthy donors. General study findings and limits: In a later analysis, common viral pathogens appeared linked to several of the most significant clusters. Three chains tied to CMV proved CMV antigen-specific in vitro. When a later analysis was performed, an Asian-associated ancestry cluster reportedly had fewer N-insertions than the roughly 700-donor mean.

Points on this clone: Its antigen is unidentified.

The PCR had 60 Vbeta and 13 Jbeta primers. TCRdb's table, derived via immunoSEQ multiplex PCR, lists solely in-frame clones and lacks some. The sample carries approximately 160,000 clones, around 78% recorded once. There are 16 residues in the CDR3. Between the trimmed V and J ends, which lost 8 bases and 0 bases, there was a span of 14 bases. The germline V gene has CDR1 MGHRA and CDR2 YSYEKL. The sequenced sample consisted of PBMCs. V gene TRBV4-1 combines with J gene TRBJ2-6, with a possible D match to TRBD1 (6 bases). The sequence was obtained from a female donor in good health and CMV-seronegative. The CDR3 loop is CASGYRVFSGANVLTF. CDR3 DNA: TGCGCCAGCGGATACAGGGTATTCTCTGGGGCCAACGTCCTGACTTTC.